Listed below are T cell receptor beta chains from one sample, sequenced in a study of control samples from healthy donors and cancer patients. Produced via immunoSEQ multiplex PCR; TCRdb's table is partial and in-frame only. The table records approximately 140,000 clones, approximately 89% of them present only once. The sequenced sample consisted of PBMCs. These receptors all come from a middle-aged man with head and neck cancer. Each CDR3 is given without its conserved first and last residue. Fields, in order: V gene, D gene, CDR3 length, CDR3 protein. The D gene is left open where the match is weak.

V gene: TRBV5-6; D gene: NA; CDR3 length: 10; CDR3 protein: ASSFGGNTIY
V gene: TRBV7-2; D gene: TRBD1; CDR3 length: 14; CDR3 protein: ASSSRGVATNYGYT
V gene: TRBV28; D gene: NA; CDR3 length: 12; CDR3 protein: ASSSDVDKLKAF
V gene: TRBV28; D gene: NA; CDR3 length: 12; CDR3 protein: ASSLPGSTDTQY
V gene: TRBV29-1; D gene: NA; CDR3 length: 11; CDR3 protein: SILTGLNQPQH
V gene: TRBV19; D gene: TRBD2; CDR3 length: 12; CDR3 protein: ASSTSGGADTQY
V gene: TRBV6-5; D gene: NA; CDR3 length: 14; CDR3 protein: ASSYSGTPSTDTQY
V gene: TRBV18; D gene: NA; CDR3 length: 11; CDR3 protein: ASSPRPDGEAF
V gene: TRBV4-1; D gene: TRBD1; CDR3 length: 13; CDR3 protein: ASSQLTGGRETQY
V gene: TRBV7-8; D gene: NA; CDR3 length: 13; CDR3 protein: ASSSNPQTFEKLF
V gene: TRBV10-3; D gene: TRBD1; CDR3 length: 13; CDR3 protein: AISVQGQGATEAF
V gene: TRBV5-1; D gene: TRBD2; CDR3 length: 13; CDR3 protein: ASSPLAGEGDEQF
V gene: TRBV29-1; D gene: NA; CDR3 length: 10; CDR3 protein: SVESAQETQY
V gene: TRBV5-1; D gene: NA; CDR3 length: 12; CDR3 protein: ASSHPDRANEQY
V gene: TRBV5-1; D gene: TRBD2; CDR3 length: 14; CDR3 protein: ASSLVPSGSFNEQF
V gene: TRBV7-2; D gene: NA; CDR3 length: 11; CDR3 protein: ASSLKGKTEAF
V gene: TRBV24-1; D gene: NA; CDR3 length: 10; CDR3 protein: ATSDTGPEQY
V gene: TRBV2; D gene: TRBD2; CDR3 length: 15; CDR3 protein: ASSERAAGGPSETQY
V gene: TRBV5-6; D gene: NA; CDR3 length: 13; CDR3 protein: ASSLEPRGEYEQY
V gene: TRBV27; D gene: NA; CDR3 length: 11; CDR3 protein: ASSTRGNTEAF
V gene: TRBV18; D gene: NA; CDR3 length: 13; CDR3 protein: ASSPNAREGAEAF
V gene: TRBV2; D gene: NA; CDR3 length: 14; CDR3 protein: ASTLDGKVSGNTIY
V gene: TRBV28; D gene: TRBD1; CDR3 length: 14; CDR3 protein: ASSPPGTGGGYEQY
V gene: TRBV6-1; D gene: NA; CDR3 length: 11; CDR3 protein: ASSEVLRFEQY
V gene: TRBV2; D gene: TRBD1; CDR3 length: 11; CDR3 protein: ASQALQGVEQY
V gene: TRBV13; D gene: NA; CDR3 length: 12; CDR3 protein: ASRWRGTQETQY
V gene: TRBV4-1; D gene: TRBD1; CDR3 length: 13; CDR3 protein: ASSIRGSIIDEQF
V gene: TRBV9; D gene: TRBD2; CDR3 length: 12; CDR3 protein: ASSRGGVTDTQY
V gene: TRBV11-3; D gene: TRBD1; CDR3 length: 11; CDR3 protein: ASRGQVGETQY
V gene: TRBV4-1; D gene: NA; CDR3 length: 12; CDR3 protein: ASSPGPMNTEAF
V gene: TRBV28; D gene: NA; CDR3 length: 13; CDR3 protein: ASSSGQRSQVEQF
V gene: TRBV6-2/TRBV6-3; D gene: NA; CDR3 length: 14; CDR3 protein: ASSYRRGPSTGELF
V gene: TRBV15; D gene: NA; CDR3 length: 16; CDR3 protein: ATSRDRFLGLTKDTQY
V gene: TRBV18; D gene: NA; CDR3 length: 13; CDR3 protein: ASSPLQGMNTEAF
V gene: TRBV19; D gene: NA; CDR3 length: 11; CDR3 protein: ASSILNTGELF
V gene: TRBV4-1; D gene: NA; CDR3 length: 14; CDR3 protein: ASSQPQGPARNEQF
V gene: TRBV7-2; D gene: NA; CDR3 length: 11; CDR3 protein: ASSRRQLGTQY
V gene: TRBV29-1; D gene: NA; CDR3 length: 12; CDR3 protein: SVEKESSSYEQY